One and the same sample provided the 3 T cell receptor beta chains below, sequenced in a study of cytomegalovirus exposure and HLA in healthy donors. Primers for the PCR totalled 60 Vbeta and 13 Jbeta. Generated by immunoSEQ multiplex PCR, the TCRdb table keeps only in-frame clones and is missing some. The table records roughly 300,000 clones, around 86% of them present only once. Sequenced material: PBMCs. The receptor set was obtained from a man aged 35-49 years in good health and CMV-seropositive.

The CDR3 DNA sequence: TGTGCCAGCAACTCGAGGACCCGGGACAGCGTAACCTACGAGCAGTACTTC. Translation gives CASNSRTRDSVTYEQYF. This rearrangement joins TRBV11-2 to TRBJ2-7; TRBD1 matches 7 bases. V lost 7 bases, J lost 2 bases, and 17 bases stayed unmatched. The length of the CDR3 is 17 residues. Germline V lookup: CDR1 SGHAT, CDR2 FQNNGV.

The gene calls are TRBV5-1 and TRBJ2-1, with D uncertain. V shed 2 bases and J shed 2 bases, with 8 bases lying between them. CDR3 length: 14 amino acids. The germline gives CDR1 SGHRS, CDR2 YFSETQ. The DNA of the CDR3 is TGCGCCAGCAGCTTAGGAGATACCTACAATGAGCAGTTCTTC. Amino acids: CASSLGDTYNEQFF.

The chain has TRBV5-1 and TRBJ2-7; the D is unclear. Trimming pared 4 bases from V and 1 base from J, leaving 3 bases between. The CDR3 extends over 11 amino acids. Germline CDR1 reads SGHRS; CDR2 reads YFSETQ. The CDR3 nucleotides read TGCGCCAGCAGCCAGTCCTACGAGCAGTACTTC. Translation: CASSQSYEQYF. The variable domain in full, with the rest retrieved from reference TRBV5-1 and TRBJ2-7, is KAGVTQTPRYLIKTRGQQVTLSCSPISGHRSVSWYQQTPGQGLQFLFEYFSETQRNKGNFPGRFSGRQFSNSRSEMNVSTLELGDSALYLCASSQSYEQYFGPGTRLTVT.